This T cell receptor (beta chain) is drawn from a study of response to subunit inactivated influenza vaccine. TCRdb processed the RT-PCR reads anew with MiXCR; each CDR3 protein has one entry. The profile shows around 570,000 distinct CDR3 sequences, about 11% of them singletons. CDR3 size: 14 residues. Germline V lookup: CDR1 MNHEY, CDR2 SMNVEV (reference sequence). The V and J ends lost 6 bases and 4 bases, in that order; junction bases with no gene match: 7. This same sample was also taken into another study, of T cells expressing NK-cell markers. That paper adds: As the method of synthesis, 5'RACE template switching with UMIs yielded TCR beta cDNA. Seropositivity for HCMV was found in seven of the eight sequenced donors, with one seronegative. What restricted sorting to alpha-beta TCR T cells in several experiments was an anti-gamma-delta TCR antibody.

Specimen: PBMCs from blood, collected on the day of vaccination. The receptor comes from a man aged 45-60 years who received an inactivated influenza vaccine. V and J are TRBV27 and TRBJ1-2; 8 nucleotides agree with TRBD1. CDR3 bases: TGTGCCAGCAGCTCCGGGACAGGTGGCTATGGCTACACCTTC. Protein product: CASSSGTGGYGYTF.